Following are 5 T cell receptor beta chains from one sample sequenced in a study of TIL therapy for anti-PD-1-resistant metastatic lung cancer. The time point is: pre-treatment sample, taken before nivolumab and TIL therapy. Sequencing used immunoSEQ v3. The assay was immunoSEQ multiplex PCR, and TCRdb's table has in-frame clones only and misses some. This sample has approximately 45,000 clones, with 65% to 80% found just once. This specimen was blood, taken at baseline. Source of these receptors: a man between 65 and 85 years old with non-small cell lung cancer.

DNA of the CDR3: TGTGCCAGCAGCTCGCAGGTGAACACCGGGGAGCTGTTTTTT. Translating it yields CASSSQVNTGELFF. V and J are TRBV7-3 and TRBJ2-2; D gene uncertain. The germline V and J ends were trimmed by 4 bases and 1 base, with 7 bases remaining between them. The CDR3 contains 14 residues. CDR1 and CDR2 (germline): SGHTA, FQGTGA.

This chain connects TRBV6-5 to TRBJ1-5; TRBD1 aligns across 7 bases. CDR1 MNHEY and CDR2 SVGAGI come from the germline V gene. The CDR3 consists of 13 residues. V lost 5 bases to trimming and J lost 3 bases; unmatched junction nucleotides: 1. The CDR3 DNA follows: TGTGCCAGCAGTGGACAGGTCAATCAGCCCCAGCATTTT. Amino acids: CASSGQVNQPQHF.

The V call is TRBV7-3, the J call TRBJ2-3; D is undetermined. Trimming pared 4 bases from V and 5 bases from J, leaving 10 bases between. Germline loops: CDR1 SGHTA, CDR2 FQGTGA. This CDR3 spans 13 amino acids. Written as DNA, the CDR3 is TGTGCCAGCAGCTCGGCCGATTTAGATACGCAGTATTTT. As protein: CASSSADLDTQYF.

The chain is built from TRBV6-5 and TRBJ1-1; 7 bases agree with TRBD1. The V gene end was trimmed by 6 bases and the J gene end by 0 bases; junction bases not matched to a gene: 1. The CDR3 contains 13 residues. The germline V gene has CDR1 MNHEY and CDR2 SVGAGI. CDR3 sequence: CASRQGMNTEAFF. The CDR3 DNA is TGTGCCAGCAGACAGGGGATGAACACTGAAGCTTTCTTT.

The J gene is TRBJ1-6, the V gene TRBV25-1; D is unresolved. V was trimmed by 3 bases and J by 4 bases, leaving 1 base between them. The CDR3 runs 12 residues. CDR1 and CDR2 (germline): MGHDK, SYGVNS. Here the CDR3 DNA reads TGTGCCAGCAGTGATTATAATTCACCCCTCCACTTT. It specifies CASSDYNSPLHF.